This T cell receptor beta chain comes out of a study of T cells in Graves' hyperthyroidism and ophthalmopathy. General observations from the study: The model made its ophthalmopathy prediction, and onset followed a median approximately 6 months later.

Amplified TCR beta CDR3 regions derived from RNA transcripts. The HTBI set primed first-round TCR CDR3 RT-PCR. TCRdb reprocessed the multiplex PCR reads with MiXCR, giving one entry per CDR3 protein. The sample lists roughly 330,000 distinct CDR3 sequences; roughly 17% were seen once. In its sample, this clonotype was seen a few times. Its specificity is unknown. This CDR3 is built from 15 residues. The V gene lost 4 bases and the J gene lost 8 bases, with 17 bases spanning the gap. Looked up from germline, CDR1 is LNHDA and CDR2 is SQIVND (reference sequence). Absent ophthalmopathy progression within 18 months defined stable Graves' hyperthyroidism. The hyperthyroidism patients had all been newly diagnosed, and their disease duration was under 2 months. Their ages ranged from 18 to 65 years. A roughly 9.3 ml volume of fresh peripheral blood provided the PBMCs.

This sequence joins TRBV19 and TRBJ2-2; tentative D call: TRBD1 (6 bases). Sequencing input: blood. The sequence was obtained from a man younger than 40 with Graves' hyperthyroidism. The CDR3 bases are TGTGCCAGTAGTAGTCCGGGACAAAGCACAGGGGAGCTGTTTTTT. It specifies CASSSPGQSTGELFF.